The rows below give T cell receptor beta chains drawn from one sample of a study of Ad26.COV2.S vaccination and SARS-CoV-2 variants. Assay used: immunoSEQ multiplex PCR; TCRdb lists only in-frame clones, some missing. Of around 300,000 clones listed, roughly 90% are singletons. The sequencing here drew on peripheral blood, taken in a trial of Ad26.COV2.S vaccine versus placebo. All receptors derive from a person between 18 and 65 years old who received the Ad26.COV2.S COVID-19 vaccine or a placebo. Both conserved end residues are part of each CDR3. A D gene is named only where the DNA matches it firmly. Clone sizes are given selectively: once, few, many, or a class where the clone is expanded.

TRBD2	TRBJ2-5	.	TRBV5-4	TGTGCCACCCACCGGACTAGCGGGGGGCAGGGCCAAGAGACCCAGTACTTC	CATHRTSGGQGQETQYF
.	TRBJ1-5	.	TRBV7-9	TGTGCCAGCAGCTTCAATAGTCCTAATCAGCCCCAGCATTTT	CASSFNSPNQPQHF
.	TRBJ1-1	.	TRBV27	TGTGCCAGCAGTTTAATCGGGGCGGGGAACACTGAAGCTTTCTTT	CASSLIGAGNTEAFF
TRBD1	TRBJ1-1	.	TRBV7-6	TGTGCCAGCAGCGGCCGACAGGGGGCTTTAACTGAAGCTTTCTTT	CASSGRQGALTEAFF
TRBD2	TRBJ2-3	.	TRBV30	TGTGCCTGGAGTGTTTCTAGCGGGGCCACAGATACGCAGTATTTT	CAWSVSSGATDTQYF
.	TRBJ1-5	once	TRBV12-3/TRBV12-4	TGTGCCAGCGGGAGGGAAGATCAGCCCCAGCATTTT	CASGREDQPQHF
TRBD2	TRBJ2-1	.	TRBV7-2	TGTGCCAGCAGCCGTGGCGGGGGGGGGCAGTTCTTC	CASSRGGGGQFF
.	TRBJ1-5	.	TRBV21-1	TGTGCCAGCAGCAAAGTTGAGGGTGCAGGGGCGGGCGCCGGCAATCAGCCCCAGCATTTT	CASSKVEGAGAGAGNQPQHF
TRBD2	TRBJ2-2	.	TRBV3-1/TRBV3-2	TGTGCCAGCAGCCACTCTCCCGGGACTAGCACCGGGGAGCTGTTTTTT	CASSHSPGTSTGELFF
TRBD1	TRBJ1-4	.	TRBV11-2	TGTGCCAGCAGACCACCCGGGACAGGAAATGAAAAACTGTTTTTT	CASRPPGTGNEKLFF
.	TRBJ2-3	.	TRBV19	TGTGCCAGTTTAAAACCCGGGGGTTCCCGCACAGATACGCAGTATTTT	CASLKPGGSRTDTQYF
.	TRBJ1-5	.	TRBV4-1	TGCGCCAGCAGCCAAGATGACAGTTACAATCAGCCCCAGCATTTT	CASSQDDSYNQPQHF
.	TRBJ1-1	.	TRBV24-1	TGTGCCACCAGTGATCCGGTAACCTCGAGAGCTTTCTTT	CATSDPVTSRAFF
TRBD1	TRBJ1-5	.	TRBV19	TGTGCCAGTAGTATAGGGACAGGGGATTATCAGCCCCAGCATTTT	CASSIGTGDYQPQHF
.	TRBJ1-5	.	TRBV6-2/TRBV6-3	TGTGCCAGCAGTTACGGGGGGGCGGCTCAGCCCCAGCATTTT	CASSYGGAAQPQHF
.	TRBJ2-3	.	TRBV7-9	TGTGCCAGCAGTCCGGGGGCAGATACGCAGTATTTT	CASSPGADTQYF
.	TRBJ1-2	.	TRBV12-3/TRBV12-4	TGTGCCACTCAACACACCTCATGGCCCGGCTACACCTTC	CATQHTSWPGYTF
.	TRBJ1-2	.	TRBV2	TGTGCCAGCACCATCCTGGGACATGGGGGTGGCTACACCTTC	CASTILGHGGGYTF
.	TRBJ1-3	.	TRBV13	TGTGCCAGCAGGGGCCCCTCTGGAAACACCATATATTTT	CASRGPSGNTIYF
.	TRBJ2-2	.	TRBV7-9	TGTGCCAGCAGCTATTTCGGGGAGCTGTTTTTT	CASSYFGELFF
TRBD1	TRBJ1-1	.	TRBV4-3	TGCGCCAGCAGCCGGGACAGGGTGAACACTGAAGCTTTCTTT	CASSRDRVNTEAFF
.	TRBJ1-1	.	TRBV27	TGTGCCAGCAGTTTAGGGAGGGTTATGAACACTGAAGCTTTCTTT	CASSLGRVMNTEAFF
.	TRBJ1-1	.	TRBV5-3	TGTGCCAGAAGCTTGGCCTGGTCACGTCCGAACACTGAAGCTTTCTTT	CARSLAWSRPNTEAFF
.	TRBJ2-5	.	TRBV2	TGTGCCAGCAGTAGGGGGAAAGTCCAAGAGACCCAGTACTTC	CASSRGKVQETQYF
.	TRBJ2-2	.	TRBV24-1	TGTGCCACCAGTGATCGGACATACACCGGGGAGCTGTTTTTT	CATSDRTYTGELFF
TRBD2	TRBJ2-2	.	TRBV2	TGTGCCAGCACACGGCGGGAGTTCCCCGGGGAGCTGTTTTTT	CASTRREFPGELFF
.	TRBJ2-7	.	TRBV5-1	TGCGCCAGCAGCTTGTCCTCGGCCAGCTACGAGCAGTACTTC	CASSLSSASYEQYF
.	TRBJ1-2	.	TRBV6-5	TGTGCCAGCAGTTACGGCCGGGGATGGTCGGATGGCTACACCTTC	CASSYGRGWSDGYTF
.	TRBJ1-2	once	TRBV7-9	TGTGCCAGCAATCGAGAGGGGTCCTATGGCTACACCTTC	CASNREGSYGYTF
.	TRBJ2-2	.	TRBV6-6	TGTGCCAGCACCAGAGGGGACGGCAACACCGGGGAGCTGTTTTTT	CASTRGDGNTGELFF
.	TRBJ1-2	.	TRBV19	TGTGCCAGTACTCCCGGAGGGGGGATTGGCTATGGCTACACCTTC	CASTPGGGIGYGYTF
TRBD2	TRBJ2-1	.	TRBV7-6	TGTGCCAGCAGCTTGACGGGGGGTTACAATGAGCAGTTCTTC	CASSLTGGYNEQFF
.	TRBJ2-2	.	TRBV6-6	TGTGCCAGCAGTGCCCGGGGGTCGGAATATGGGGAGCTGTTTTTT	CASSARGSEYGELFF
.	TRBJ1-2	.	TRBV4-3	TGCGCCAGCAGCCTCAGCTCCTTGGGGGTAGGCGACTATGGCTACACCTTC	CASSLSSLGVGDYGYTF
TRBD2	TRBJ2-5	.	TRBV6-5	TGTGCCAGCAGTCCACTGGCGGGGGGTGGAGAGACCCAGTACTTC	CASSPLAGGGETQYF
.	TRBJ2-1	.	TRBV7-9	TGTGCCAGCAGCTTAATAGGGAGTGAGCAGTTCTTC	CASSLIGSEQFF
.	TRBJ1-2	.	TRBV19	TGTGCCAGTATCCCAAGGGGGGTGAATCCGGGAGGCTACACCTTC	CASIPRGVNPGGYTF
TRBD1	TRBJ1-2	.	TRBV13	TGTGCCAGCAGCTGGGGGACAGAACAACCTGTCTATGGCTACACCTTC	CASSWGTEQPVYGYTF
TRBD2	TRBJ2-1	once	TRBV25-1	TGTGCCAGCTCAGAAACTAGCGGGAGGAGATATGAGCAGTTCTTC	CASSETSGRRYEQFF
TRBD1	TRBJ1-2	.	TRBV10-3	TGTGCCATCAGCGTTAGACAGGGCGAGGAGGGCTACACCTTC	CAISVRQGEEGYTF
.	TRBJ2-5	.	TRBV5-6	TGTGCCAGCAGCTTTTACAGCGTGGGGAAACAAGAGACCCAGTACTTC	CASSFYSVGKQETQYF
.	TRBJ2-5	.	TRBV4-2	TGTGCCAGCAGTGTCGGAGAGACCCAGTACTTC	CASSVGETQYF
.	TRBJ2-4	.	TRBV9	TGTGCCAGCAGCGTAGGAACCGCCAAAAACATTCAGTACTTC	CASSVGTAKNIQYF
TRBD2	TRBJ2-3	.	TRBV7-2	TGTGCCAGCAGCGCGCTAGCGGGGGGCCCGGGGAATACGCAGTATTTT	CASSALAGGPGNTQYF
TRBD1	TRBJ1-1	.	TRBV9	TGTGCCAGCAGCCCACGACAGGGGGCGGCGGAAACTGAAGCTTTCTTT	CASSPRQGAAETEAFF
.	TRBJ1-2	.	TRBV7-9	TGTGCCAGCAGCCCAAGCCTTAGGACAGCGGACTATGGCTACACCTTC	CASSPSLRTADYGYTF
.	TRBJ2-3	.	TRBV12-3/TRBV12-4	TGTGCCAGCAGTCGCCTAGCAGATACGCAGTATTTT	CASSRLADTQYF
.	TRBJ1-5	.	TRBV19	TGTGCCAGTAGTCCCGTCCGGTCTCAAAGTCAGCCCCAGCATTTT	CASSPVRSQSQPQHF
TRBD1	TRBJ1-5	once	TRBV18	TGTGCCAGCTCAAGGACAGGGGGTGACCAGCCCCAGCATTTT	CASSRTGGDQPQHF